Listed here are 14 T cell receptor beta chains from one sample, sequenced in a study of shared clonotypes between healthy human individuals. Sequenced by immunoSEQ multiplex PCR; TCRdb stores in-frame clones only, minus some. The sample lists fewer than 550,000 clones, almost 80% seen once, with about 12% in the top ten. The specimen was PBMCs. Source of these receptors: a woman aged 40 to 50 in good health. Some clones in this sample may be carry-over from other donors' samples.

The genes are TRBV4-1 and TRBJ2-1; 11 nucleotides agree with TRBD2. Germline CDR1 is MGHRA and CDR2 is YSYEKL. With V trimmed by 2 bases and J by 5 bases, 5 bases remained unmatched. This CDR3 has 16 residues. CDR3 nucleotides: TGCGCCAGCAGCCAAAAACTAGCGGGAGATGACAATGAGCAGTTCTTC. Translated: CASSQKLAGDDNEQFF.

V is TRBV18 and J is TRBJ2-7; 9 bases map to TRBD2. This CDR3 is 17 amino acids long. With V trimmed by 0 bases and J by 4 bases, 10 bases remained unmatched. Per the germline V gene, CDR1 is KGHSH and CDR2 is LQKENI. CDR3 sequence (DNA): TGTGCCAGCTCACCACCGGTGTTTAGCGGGAGTAGGTACGAGCAGTACTTC. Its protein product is CASSPPVFSGSRYEQYF.

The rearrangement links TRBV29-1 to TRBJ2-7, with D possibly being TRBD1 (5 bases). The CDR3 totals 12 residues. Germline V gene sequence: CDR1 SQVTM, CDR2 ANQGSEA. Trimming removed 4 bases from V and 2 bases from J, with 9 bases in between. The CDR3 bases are TGCAGCGTTGGAGACAGCACCTACGAGCAGTACTTC. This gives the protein CSVGDSTYEQYF.

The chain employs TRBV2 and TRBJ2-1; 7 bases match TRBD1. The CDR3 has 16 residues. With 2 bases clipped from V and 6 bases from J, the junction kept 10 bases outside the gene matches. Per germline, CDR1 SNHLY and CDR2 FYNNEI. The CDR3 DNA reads TGTGCCAGCAGTGAAATTGGACAGGAAATAGTCAATGAGCAGTTCTTC. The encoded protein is CASSEIGQEIVNEQFF.

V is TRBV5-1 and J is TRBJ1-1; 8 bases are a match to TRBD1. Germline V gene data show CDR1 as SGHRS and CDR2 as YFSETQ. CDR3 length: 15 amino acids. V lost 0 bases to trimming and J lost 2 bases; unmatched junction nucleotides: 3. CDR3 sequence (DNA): TGCGCCAGCAGCTTGGGGGGACAGGCCAACACTGAAGCTTTCTTT. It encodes CASSLGGQANTEAFF.

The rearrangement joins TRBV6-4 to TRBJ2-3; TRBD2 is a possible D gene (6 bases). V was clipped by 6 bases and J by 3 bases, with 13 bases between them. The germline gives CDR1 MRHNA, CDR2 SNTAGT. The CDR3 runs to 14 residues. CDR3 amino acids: CASSHGGPTDTQYF. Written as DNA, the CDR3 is TGTGCCAGCAGCCACGGAGGGCCGACAGATACGCAGTATTTT.

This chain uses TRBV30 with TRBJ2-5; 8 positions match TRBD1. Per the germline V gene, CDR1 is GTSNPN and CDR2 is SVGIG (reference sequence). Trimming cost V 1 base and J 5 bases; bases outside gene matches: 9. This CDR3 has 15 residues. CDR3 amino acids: CAWSADRTGMETQYF. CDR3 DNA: TGTGCCTGGAGTGCGGACCGGACAGGGATGGAGACCCAGTACTTC.

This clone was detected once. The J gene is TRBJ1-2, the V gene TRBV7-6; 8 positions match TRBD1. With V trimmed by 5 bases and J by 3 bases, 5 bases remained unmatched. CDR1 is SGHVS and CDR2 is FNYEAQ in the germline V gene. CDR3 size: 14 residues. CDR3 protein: CASSPTGGDYGYTF. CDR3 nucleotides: TGTGCCAGCAGCCCAACAGGGGGGGACTATGGCTACACCTTC.

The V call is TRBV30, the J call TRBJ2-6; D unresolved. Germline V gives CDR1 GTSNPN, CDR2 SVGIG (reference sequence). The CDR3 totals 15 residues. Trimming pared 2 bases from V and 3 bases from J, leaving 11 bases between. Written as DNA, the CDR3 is TGTGCCTGGAGTTCCGGACGGGTTGGGGCCAACGTCCTGACTTTC. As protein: CAWSSGRVGANVLTF.

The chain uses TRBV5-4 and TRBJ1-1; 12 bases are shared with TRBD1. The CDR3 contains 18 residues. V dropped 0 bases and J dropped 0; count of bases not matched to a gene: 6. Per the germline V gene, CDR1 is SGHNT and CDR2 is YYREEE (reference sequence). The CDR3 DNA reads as TGTGCCAGCAGCTTGGGTTCGGGGGACAGGGGGCTGAACACTGAAGCTTTCTTT. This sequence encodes CASSLGSGDRGLNTEAFF.

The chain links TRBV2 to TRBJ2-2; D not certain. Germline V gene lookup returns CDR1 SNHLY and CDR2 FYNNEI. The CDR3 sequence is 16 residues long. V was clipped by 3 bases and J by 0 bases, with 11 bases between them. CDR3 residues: CASSDLGFANTGELFF. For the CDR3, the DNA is TGTGCCAGCAGTGACCTAGGGTTCGCGAACACCGGGGAGCTGTTTTTT.

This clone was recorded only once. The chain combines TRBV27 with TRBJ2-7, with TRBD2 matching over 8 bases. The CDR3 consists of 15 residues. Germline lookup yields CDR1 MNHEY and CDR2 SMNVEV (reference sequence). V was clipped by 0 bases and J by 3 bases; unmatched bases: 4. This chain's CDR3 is CASSLSGLAGYEQYF. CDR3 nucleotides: TGTGCCAGCAGTTTATCGGGGCTAGCGGGCTACGAGCAGTACTTC.

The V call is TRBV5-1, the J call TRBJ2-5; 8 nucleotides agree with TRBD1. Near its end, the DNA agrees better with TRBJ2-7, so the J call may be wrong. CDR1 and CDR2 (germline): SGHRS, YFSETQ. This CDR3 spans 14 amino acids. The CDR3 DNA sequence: TGCGCCAGCAGGGCCGCGGGACAGGTCTACGAGCAGTACTTC. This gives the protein CASRAAGQVYEQYF.

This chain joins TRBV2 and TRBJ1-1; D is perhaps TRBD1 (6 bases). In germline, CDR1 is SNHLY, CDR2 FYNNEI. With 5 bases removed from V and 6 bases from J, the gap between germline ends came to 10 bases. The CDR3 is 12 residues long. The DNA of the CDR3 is TGTGCCAGCAGTTACGGGGGCGCTGAAGCTTTCTTT. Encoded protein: CASSYGGAEAFF.